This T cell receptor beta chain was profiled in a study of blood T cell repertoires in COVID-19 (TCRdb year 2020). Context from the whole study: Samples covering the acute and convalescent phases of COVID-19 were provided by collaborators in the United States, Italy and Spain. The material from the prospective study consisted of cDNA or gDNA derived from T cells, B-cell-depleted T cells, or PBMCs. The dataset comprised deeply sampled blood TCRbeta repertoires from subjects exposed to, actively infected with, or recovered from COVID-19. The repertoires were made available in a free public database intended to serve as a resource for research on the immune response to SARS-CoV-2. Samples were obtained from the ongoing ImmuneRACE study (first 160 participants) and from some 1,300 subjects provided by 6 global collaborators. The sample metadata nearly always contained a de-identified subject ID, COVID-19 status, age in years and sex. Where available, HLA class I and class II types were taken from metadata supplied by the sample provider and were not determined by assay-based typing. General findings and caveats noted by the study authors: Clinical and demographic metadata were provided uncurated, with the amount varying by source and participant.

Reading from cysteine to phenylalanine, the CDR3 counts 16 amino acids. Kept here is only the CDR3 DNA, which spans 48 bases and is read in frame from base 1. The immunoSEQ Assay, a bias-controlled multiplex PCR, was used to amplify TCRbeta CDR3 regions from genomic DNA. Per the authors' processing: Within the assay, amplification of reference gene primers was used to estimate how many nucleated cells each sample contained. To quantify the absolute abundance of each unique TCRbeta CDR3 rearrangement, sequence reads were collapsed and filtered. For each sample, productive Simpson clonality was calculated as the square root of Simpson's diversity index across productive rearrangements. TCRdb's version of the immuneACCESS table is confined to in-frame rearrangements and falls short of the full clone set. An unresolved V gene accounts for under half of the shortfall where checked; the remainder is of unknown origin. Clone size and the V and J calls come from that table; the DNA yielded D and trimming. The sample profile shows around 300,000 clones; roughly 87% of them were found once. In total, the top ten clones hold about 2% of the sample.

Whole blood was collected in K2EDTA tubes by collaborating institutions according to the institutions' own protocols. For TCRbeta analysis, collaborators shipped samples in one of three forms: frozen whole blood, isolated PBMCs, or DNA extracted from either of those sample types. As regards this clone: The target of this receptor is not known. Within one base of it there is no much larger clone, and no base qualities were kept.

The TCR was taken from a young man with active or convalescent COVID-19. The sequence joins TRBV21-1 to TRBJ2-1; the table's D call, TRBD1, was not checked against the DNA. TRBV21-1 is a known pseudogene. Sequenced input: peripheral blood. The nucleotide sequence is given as TGTGCCAGCAGCAAAGGAAATGGGGGCGAGGGCAATGAGCAGTTCTTC. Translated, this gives CASSKGNGGEGNEQFF.